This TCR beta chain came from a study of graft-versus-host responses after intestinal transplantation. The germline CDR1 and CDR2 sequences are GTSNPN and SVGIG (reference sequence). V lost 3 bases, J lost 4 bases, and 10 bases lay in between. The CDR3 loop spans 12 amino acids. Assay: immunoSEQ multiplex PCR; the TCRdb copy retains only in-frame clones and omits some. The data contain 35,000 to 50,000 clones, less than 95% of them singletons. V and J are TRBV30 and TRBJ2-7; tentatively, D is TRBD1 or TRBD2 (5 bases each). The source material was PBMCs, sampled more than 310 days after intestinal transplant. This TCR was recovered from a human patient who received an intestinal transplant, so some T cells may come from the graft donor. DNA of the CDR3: TGTGCCTGGAGGGGGGACGGGTACGAGCAGTACTTC. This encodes CAWRGDGYEQYF.